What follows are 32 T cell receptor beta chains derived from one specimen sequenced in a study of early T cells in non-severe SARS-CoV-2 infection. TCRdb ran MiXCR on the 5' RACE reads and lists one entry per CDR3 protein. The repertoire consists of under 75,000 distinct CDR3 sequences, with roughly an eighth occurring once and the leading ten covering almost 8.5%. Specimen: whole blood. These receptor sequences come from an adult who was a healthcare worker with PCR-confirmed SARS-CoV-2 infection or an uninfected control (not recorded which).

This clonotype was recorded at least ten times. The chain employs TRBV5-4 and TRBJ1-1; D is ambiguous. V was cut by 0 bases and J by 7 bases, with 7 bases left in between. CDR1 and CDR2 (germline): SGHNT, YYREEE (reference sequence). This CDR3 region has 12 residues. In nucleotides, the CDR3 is TGTGCCAGCAGCTTGGACCAGTTTGAAGCTTTCTTT. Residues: CASSLDQFEAFF.

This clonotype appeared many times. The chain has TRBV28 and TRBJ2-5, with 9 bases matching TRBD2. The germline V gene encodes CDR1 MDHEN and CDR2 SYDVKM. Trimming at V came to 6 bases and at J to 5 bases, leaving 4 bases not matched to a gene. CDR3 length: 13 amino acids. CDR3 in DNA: TGTGCCAGCAGCCTAGCGGGATGGGAGACCCAGTACTTC. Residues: CASSLAGWETQYF.

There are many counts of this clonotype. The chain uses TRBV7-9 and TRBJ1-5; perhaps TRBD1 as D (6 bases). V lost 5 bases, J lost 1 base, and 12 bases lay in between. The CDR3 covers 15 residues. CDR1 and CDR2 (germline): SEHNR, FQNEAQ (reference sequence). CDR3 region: CASSQQGGSNQPQHF. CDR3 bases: TGTGCCAGCAGCCAACAGGGAGGGAGCAATCAGCCCCAGCATTTT.

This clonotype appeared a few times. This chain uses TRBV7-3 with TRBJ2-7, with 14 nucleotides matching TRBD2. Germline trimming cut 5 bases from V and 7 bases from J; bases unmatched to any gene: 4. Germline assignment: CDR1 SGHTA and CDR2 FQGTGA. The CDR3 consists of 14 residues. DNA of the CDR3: TGTGCCAGCAGCCCCGGACTAGCGGGAGGTGAGCAGTACTTC. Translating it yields CASSPGLAGGEQYF.

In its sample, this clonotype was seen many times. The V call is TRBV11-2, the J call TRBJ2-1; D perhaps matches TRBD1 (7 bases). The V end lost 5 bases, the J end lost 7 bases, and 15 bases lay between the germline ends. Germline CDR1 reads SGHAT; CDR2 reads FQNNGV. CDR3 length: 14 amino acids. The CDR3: CASSPLTGRNEQFF. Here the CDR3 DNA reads TGTGCCAGCAGCCCACTGACAGGGAGGAATGAGCAGTTCTTC.

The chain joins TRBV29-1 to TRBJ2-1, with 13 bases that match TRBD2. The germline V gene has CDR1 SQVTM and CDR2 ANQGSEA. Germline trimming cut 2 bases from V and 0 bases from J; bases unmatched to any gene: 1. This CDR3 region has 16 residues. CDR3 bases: TGCAGCGTTGAAAGACTAGCGGGGGGCTCCTACAATGAGCAGTTCTTC. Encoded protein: CSVERLAGGSYNEQFF.

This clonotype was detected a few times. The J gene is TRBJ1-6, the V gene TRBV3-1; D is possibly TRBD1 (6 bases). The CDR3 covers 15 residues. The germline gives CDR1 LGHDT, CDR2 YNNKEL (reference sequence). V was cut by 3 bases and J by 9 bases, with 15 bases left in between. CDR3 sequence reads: CASSHMRGASSPLHF. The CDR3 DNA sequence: TGTGCCAGCAGCCACATGAGGGGGGCGAGTTCACCCCTCCACTTT.

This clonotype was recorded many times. CDR3 loop: CASSPHVATEAFF. In nucleotides, the CDR3 is TGCGCCAGCAGTCCCCACGTCGCCACTGAAGCTTTCTTT. The V and J genes are TRBV5-1 and TRBJ1-1, with D unclear. Trimming removed 5 bases at V and 4 bases at J, with 12 bases between. CDR3 length equals 13 residues. Germline CDR1 reads SGHRS; CDR2 reads YFSETQ.

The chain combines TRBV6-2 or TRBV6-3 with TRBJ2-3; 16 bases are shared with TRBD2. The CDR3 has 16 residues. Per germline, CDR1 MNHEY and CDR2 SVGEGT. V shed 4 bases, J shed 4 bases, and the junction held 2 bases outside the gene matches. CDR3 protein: CASSSGTSGGADTQYF. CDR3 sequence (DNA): TGTGCCAGCAGTTCCGGGACTAGCGGGGGGGCAGATACGCAGTATTTT.

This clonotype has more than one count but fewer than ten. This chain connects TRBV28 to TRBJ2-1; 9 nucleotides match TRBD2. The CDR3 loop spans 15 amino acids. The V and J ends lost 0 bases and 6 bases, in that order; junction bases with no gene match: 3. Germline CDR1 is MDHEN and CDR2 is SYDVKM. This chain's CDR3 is CASSLWLAGINEQFF. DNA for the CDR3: TGTGCCAGCAGTTTATGGCTAGCGGGAATCAATGAGCAGTTCTTC.

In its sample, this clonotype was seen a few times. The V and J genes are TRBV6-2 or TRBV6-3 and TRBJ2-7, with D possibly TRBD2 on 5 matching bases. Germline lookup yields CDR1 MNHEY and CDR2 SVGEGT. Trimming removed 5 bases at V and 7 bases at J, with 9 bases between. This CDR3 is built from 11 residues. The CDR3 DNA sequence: TGTGCCAGCAGTACGCGCGGGGAGCAGTACTTC. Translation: CASSTRGEQYF.

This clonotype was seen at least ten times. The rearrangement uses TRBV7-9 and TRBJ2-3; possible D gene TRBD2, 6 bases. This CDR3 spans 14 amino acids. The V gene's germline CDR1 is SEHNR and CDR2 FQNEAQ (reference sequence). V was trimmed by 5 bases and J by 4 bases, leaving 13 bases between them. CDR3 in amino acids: CASSLGRGADTQYF. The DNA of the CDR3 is TGTGCCAGCAGCCTGGGACGCGGGGCAGATACGCAGTATTTT.

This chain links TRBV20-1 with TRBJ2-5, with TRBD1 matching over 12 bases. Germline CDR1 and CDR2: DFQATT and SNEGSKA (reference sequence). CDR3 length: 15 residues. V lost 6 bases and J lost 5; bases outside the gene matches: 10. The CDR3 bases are TGCAGTGCCGGGACAGGGGGCCGACCTTCGGAGACCCAGTACTTC. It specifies CSAGTGGRPSETQYF.

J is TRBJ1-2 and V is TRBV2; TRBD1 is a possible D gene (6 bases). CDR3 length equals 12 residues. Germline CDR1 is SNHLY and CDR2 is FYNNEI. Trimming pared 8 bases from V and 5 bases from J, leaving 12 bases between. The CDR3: CASGGTPYGYTF. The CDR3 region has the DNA TGTGCCAGCGGAGGGACACCTTATGGCTACACCTTC.

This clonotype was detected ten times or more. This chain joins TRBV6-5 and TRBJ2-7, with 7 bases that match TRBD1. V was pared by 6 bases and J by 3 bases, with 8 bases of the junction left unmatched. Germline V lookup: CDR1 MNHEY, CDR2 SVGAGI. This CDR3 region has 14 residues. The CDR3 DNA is TGTGCCAGCAGCCTAAACAGGGGTAACTACGAGCAGTACTTC. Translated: CASSLNRGNYEQYF.

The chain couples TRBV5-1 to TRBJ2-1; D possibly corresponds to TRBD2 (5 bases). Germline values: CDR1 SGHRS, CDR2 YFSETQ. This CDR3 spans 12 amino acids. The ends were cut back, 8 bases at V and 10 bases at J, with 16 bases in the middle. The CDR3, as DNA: TGCGCCAGTAGAGGAGGACCGGGGGAGCAGTTCTTC. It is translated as CASRGGPGEQFF.

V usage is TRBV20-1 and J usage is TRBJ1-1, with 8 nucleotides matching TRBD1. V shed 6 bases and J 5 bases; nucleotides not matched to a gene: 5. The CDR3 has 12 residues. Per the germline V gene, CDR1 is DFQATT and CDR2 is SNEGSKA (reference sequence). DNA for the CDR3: TGCAGTGCCGATGGACAGGGTACTGAAGCTTTCTTT. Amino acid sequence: CSADGQGTEAFF.

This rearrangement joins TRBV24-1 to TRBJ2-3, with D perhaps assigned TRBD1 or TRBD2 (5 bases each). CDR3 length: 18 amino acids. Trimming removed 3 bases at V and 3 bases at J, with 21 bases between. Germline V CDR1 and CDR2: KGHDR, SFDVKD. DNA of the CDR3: TGTGCCACCAGTGATCTAGACACCGGGACCCGAGGTACAGATACGCAGTATTTT. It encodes CATSDLDTGTRGTDTQYF.

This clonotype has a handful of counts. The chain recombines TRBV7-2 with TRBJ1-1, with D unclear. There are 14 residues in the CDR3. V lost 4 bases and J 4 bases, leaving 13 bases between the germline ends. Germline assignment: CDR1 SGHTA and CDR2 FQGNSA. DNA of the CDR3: TGTGCCAGCAGCTCTCCAGGATTGGCCACTGAAGCTTTCTTT. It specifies CASSSPGLATEAFF.

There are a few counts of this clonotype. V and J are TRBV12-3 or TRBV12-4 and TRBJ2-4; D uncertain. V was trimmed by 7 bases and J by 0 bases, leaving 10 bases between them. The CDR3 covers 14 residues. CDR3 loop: CASTSGLAKNIQYF. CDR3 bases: TGTGCCAGCACCTCAGGCCTAGCCAAAAACATTCAGTACTTC.

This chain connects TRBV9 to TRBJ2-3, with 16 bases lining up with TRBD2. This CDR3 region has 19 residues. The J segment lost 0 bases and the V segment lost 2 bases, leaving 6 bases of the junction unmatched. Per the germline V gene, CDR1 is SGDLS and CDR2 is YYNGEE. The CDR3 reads CASSVSGTSGRGSTDTQYF. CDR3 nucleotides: TGTGCCAGCAGCGTCTCCGGGACTAGCGGGAGGGGTAGCACAGATACGCAGTATTTT.

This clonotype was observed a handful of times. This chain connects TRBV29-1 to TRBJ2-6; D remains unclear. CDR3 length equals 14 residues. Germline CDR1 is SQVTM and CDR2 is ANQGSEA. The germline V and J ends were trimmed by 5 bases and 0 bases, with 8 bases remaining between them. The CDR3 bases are TGCAGCGTTAGGGCAAACTCTGGGGCCAACGTCCTGACTTTC. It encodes CSVRANSGANVLTF. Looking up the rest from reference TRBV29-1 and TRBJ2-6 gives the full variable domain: SAVISQKPSRDICQRGTSLTIQCQVDSQVTMMFWYRQQPGQSLTLIATANQGSEATYESGFVIDKFPISRPNLTFSTLTVSNMSPEDSSIYLCSVRANSGANVLTFGAGSRLTVL.

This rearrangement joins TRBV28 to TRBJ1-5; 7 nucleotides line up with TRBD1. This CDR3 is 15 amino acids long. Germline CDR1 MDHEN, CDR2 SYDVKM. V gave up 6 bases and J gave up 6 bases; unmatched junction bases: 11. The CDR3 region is CASSPVGQGVQPQHF. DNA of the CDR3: TGTGCCAGCAGCCCCGTTGGGCAGGGGGTTCAGCCCCAGCATTTT. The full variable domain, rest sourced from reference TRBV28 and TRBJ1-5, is DVKVTQSSRYLVKRTGEKVFLECVQDMDHENMFWYRQDPGLGLRLIYFSYDVKMKEKGDIPEGYSVSREKKERFSLILESASTNQTSMYLCASSPVGQGVQPQHFGDGTRLSIL.

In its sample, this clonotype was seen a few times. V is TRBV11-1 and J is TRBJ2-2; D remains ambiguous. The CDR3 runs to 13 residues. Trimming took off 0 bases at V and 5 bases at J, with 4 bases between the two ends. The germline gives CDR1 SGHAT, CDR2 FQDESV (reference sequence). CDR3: CASSLARTGELFF. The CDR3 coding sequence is TGTGCCAGCAGCTTAGCGCGGACCGGGGAGCTGTTTTTT.

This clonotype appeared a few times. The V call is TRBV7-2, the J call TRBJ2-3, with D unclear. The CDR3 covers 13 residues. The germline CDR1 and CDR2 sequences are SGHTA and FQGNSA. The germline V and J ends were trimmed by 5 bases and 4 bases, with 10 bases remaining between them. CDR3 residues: CASSHPAADTQYF. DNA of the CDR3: TGTGCCAGCAGCCATCCGGCGGCAGATACGCAGTATTTT.

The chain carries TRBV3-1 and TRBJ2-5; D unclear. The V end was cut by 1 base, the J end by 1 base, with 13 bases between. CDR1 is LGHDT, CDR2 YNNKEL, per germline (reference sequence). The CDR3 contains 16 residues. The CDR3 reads CASSQVVPSGQETQYF. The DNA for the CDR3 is TGTGCCAGCAGCCAAGTCGTCCCCTCAGGCCAAGAGACCCAGTACTTC.

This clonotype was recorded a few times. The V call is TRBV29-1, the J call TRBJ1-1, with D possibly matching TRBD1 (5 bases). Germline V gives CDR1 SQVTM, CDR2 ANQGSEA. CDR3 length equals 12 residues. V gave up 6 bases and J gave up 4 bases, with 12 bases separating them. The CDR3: CSVSGGFTEAFF. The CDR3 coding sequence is TGCAGCGTCTCCGGGGGGTTCACTGAAGCTTTCTTT.

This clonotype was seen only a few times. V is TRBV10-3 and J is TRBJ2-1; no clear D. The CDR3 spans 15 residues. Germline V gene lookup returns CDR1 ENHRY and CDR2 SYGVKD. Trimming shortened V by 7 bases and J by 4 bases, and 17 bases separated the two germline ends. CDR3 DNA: TGTGCCATCACCTCTACTCGGACGGATTACAATGAGCAGTTCTTC. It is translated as CAITSTRTDYNEQFF.

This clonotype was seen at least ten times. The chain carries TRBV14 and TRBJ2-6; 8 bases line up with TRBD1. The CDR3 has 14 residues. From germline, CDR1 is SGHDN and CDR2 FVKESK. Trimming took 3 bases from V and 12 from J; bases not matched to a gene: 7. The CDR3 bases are TGTGCCAGCAGCCACGACGGGACAGGTAGCGTCCTGACTTTC. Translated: CASSHDGTGSVLTF.

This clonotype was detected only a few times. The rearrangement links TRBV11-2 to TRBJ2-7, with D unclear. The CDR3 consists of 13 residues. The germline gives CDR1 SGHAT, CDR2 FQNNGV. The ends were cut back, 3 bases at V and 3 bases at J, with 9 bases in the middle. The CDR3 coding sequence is TGTGCCAGCAGCTTCGGACGGAACTACGAGCAGTACTTC. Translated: CASSFGRNYEQYF.

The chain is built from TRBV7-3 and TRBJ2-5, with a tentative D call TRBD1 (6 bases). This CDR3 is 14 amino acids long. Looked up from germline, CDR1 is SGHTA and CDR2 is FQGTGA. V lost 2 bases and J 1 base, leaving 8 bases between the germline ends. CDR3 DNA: TGTGCCAGCAGCTTACAGGGGATCCAAGAGACCCAGTACTTC. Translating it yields CASSLQGIQETQYF.

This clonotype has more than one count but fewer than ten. The CDR3 coding sequence is TGCAGCGTTGTGCCTCTAGCGGGAGCTACCCACGAGCAGTACTTC. Encoded protein: CSVVPLAGATHEQYF. The chain couples TRBV29-1 to TRBJ2-7; 10 bases fit TRBD2. Germline values: CDR1 SQVTM, CDR2 ANQGSEA. V trimming: 4 bases; J trimming: 5 bases; junction bases outside the gene matches: 11. The CDR3 runs to 15 residues.